This T cell receptor (beta chain) was identified in a study of blood T cell repertoires in COVID-19. About the research overall: The analysed material was cDNA or gDNA that came from T cells, B-cell-depleted T cells, or PBMCs.

The CDR3 is 18 amino acids. CDR1 and CDR2 from the germline V gene are SEHNR and FQNEAQ (reference sequence). V lost 2 bases and J lost 0; bases outside the gene matches: 11. Participants were aged about 18 to 100 years from approximately 25 US areas. Two negative PCRs, clearance, or symptom resolution had been documented for recovered Cohort 3 donors. Measured with immunoSEQ multiplex PCR; TCRdb has only the in-frame clones, and not every one. The sample contains about 170,000 clones, 70% to 85% of which appear only once. Source material: PBMCs or T cells enriched from blood (not recorded which). This receptor was identified in a man between 50 and 59 years old who had recovered from COVID-19. The V gene is TRBV7-9, the J gene TRBJ2-7; TRBD1 matches at 9 bases. The CDR3 coding sequence is TGTGCCAGCAGCTTACAACAGGGGGCTGGGGTAACCTCCTACGAGCAGTACTTC. This translates into CASSLQQGAGVTSYEQYF.